This T cell receptor (beta chain) originates from a study of T cells in Graves' hyperthyroidism and ophthalmopathy. Overall study findings and caveats: Ophthalmopathy onset followed model prediction by a median roughly 6.5 months.

The CDR3 consists of 13 residues. CDR1 SGHRS and CDR2 YFSETQ come from the germline V gene. Trimming cost V 4 bases and J 1 base, with 7 bases left between them. This clonotype has more than one count but fewer than ten. Its matching antigen is unknown. What was amplified from RNA transcripts were TCR beta CDR3 regions. During a first-round RT-PCR of the TCR CDR3, the HTBI primer set was used. TCRdb reprocessed the multiplex PCR reads via MiXCR and lists one record per CDR3 protein. The sample lists roughly 400,000 distinct CDR3 sequences, roughly 25% occurring once. J is TRBJ2-3 and V is TRBV5-1, with D possibly being TRBD1 (5 bases). This receptor was obtained from a man aged 45-60 years with Graves' hyperthyroidism. The sequenced sample consisted of blood. The CDR3 sequence is CASSQGGTDTQYF. The DNA of the CDR3 is TGCGCCAGCAGCCAAGGGGGCACAGATACGCAGTATTTT.